A selection of T cell receptor beta chains follows, all from one sample in a study of CD8+ T cells in alopecia areata. Generated by immunoSEQ multiplex PCR, the TCRdb table keeps only in-frame clones and is missing some. The sample contains under 25,000 clones, 59% of which appear only once. The sequences come from skin, collected at week 4, from a patient treated with tofacitinib. Receptors originate from a human donor with alopecia areata. CDR3s include the opening cysteine and the closing phenylalanine or tryptophan. The D gene is left open where the match is weak. Some rows mark clone size as missing; the rest say once, few, many or name a class of expanded clone.

J gene,D gene,V gene,clone size,CDR3 protein,CDR3 DNA
TRBJ2-7,NA,TRBV7-6,NA,CASSLGAGAYEQYF,TGTGCCAGCAGCTTAGGTGCAGGAGCTTACGAGCAGTACTTC
TRBJ2-7,NA,TRBV21-1,NA,CASSNTARWSGGSIDEQYF,TGTGCCAGCAGCAATACGGCCCGGTGGAGCGGGGGTTCGATCGACGAGCAGTACTTC
TRBJ2-2,NA,TRBV6-5,few,CASSAPGELFF,TGTGCCAGCAGTGCGCCCGGGGAGCTGTTTTTT
TRBJ1-6,TRBD1,TRBV4-2,NA,CASSQDGQGNSPLHF,TGTGCCAGCAGCCAAGACGGACAGGGAAATTCACCCCTCCACTTT
TRBJ2-1,TRBD1,TRBV7-9,NA,CASTDRGPGNEQFF,TGTGCCAGCACGGACAGGGGGCCTGGCAATGAGCAGTTCTTC
TRBJ2-4,TRBD1,TRBV2,NA,CASREGTGGPRNIQYF,TGTGCCAGCAGGGAGGGGACAGGGGGCCCCAGAAACATTCAGTACTTC
TRBJ1-2,NA,TRBV6-1,few,CASRRDGYTF,TGTGCCAGCAGGAGGGATGGCTACACCTTC
TRBJ1-2,NA,TRBV2,NA,CASSESGALNGYTF,TGTGCCAGCAGTGAATCGGGGGCCTTAAACGGCTACACCTTC
TRBJ1-2,NA,TRBV6-6,NA,CASRGDSPYGYTF,TGTGCCAGCAGGGGAGACTCCCCCTATGGCTACACCTTC
TRBJ2-5,NA,TRBV11-2,NA,CASSTLRTSQETQYF,TGTGCCAGCAGCACACTTCGGACTTCCCAAGAGACCCAGTACTTC
TRBJ1-3,NA,TRBV2,few,CASTAGTSGNTIYF,TGTGCCAGCACCGCCGGGACATCCGGAAACACCATATATTTT
TRBJ1-5,NA,TRBV7-2,NA,CASSTVSRINQPQHF,TGTGCCAGCAGCACCGTATCCAGAATCAATCAGCCCCAGCATTTT
TRBJ1-2,TRBD1,TRBV18,NA,CASSPRAFTGGSGYGYTF,TGTGCCAGCTCACCACGGGCATTTACAGGGGGCTCGGGCTATGGCTACACCTTC
TRBJ1-1,NA,TRBV4-3,NA,CASSQSQSTEAFF,TGCGCCAGCAGCCAATCCCAAAGCACTGAAGCTTTCTTT
TRBJ1-1,NA,TRBV16,once,CASSQQARRNTEAFF,TGTGCCAGCAGTCAACAGGCGAGGAGGAACACTGAAGCTTTCTTT
TRBJ2-6,NA,TRBV7-9,NA,CASPATSSGANVLTF,TGTGCCAGCCCCGCCACTAGCTCTGGGGCCAACGTCCTGACTTTC
TRBJ1-2,NA,TRBV4-3,few,CASSQRSENYGYTF,TGCGCCAGCAGCCAAAGGTCGGAGAACTATGGCTACACCTTC
TRBJ1-5,TRBD1,TRBV7-2,few,CASSKGMDRNQPQHF,TGTGCCAGCAGCAAAGGGATGGACAGGAATCAGCCCCAGCATTTT
TRBJ1-2,NA,TRBV9,NA,CASSVDDRDYTF,TGTGCCAGCAGCGTAGATGATAGGGACTACACCTTC
TRBJ1-2,TRBD1,TRBV6-5,once,CASSYIDREYGYTF,TGTGCCAGCAGTTACATAGACAGGGAGTATGGCTACACCTTC
TRBJ2-5,NA,TRBV6-4,NA,CASSTADQETQYF,TGTGCCAGCAGTACAGCTGACCAAGAGACCCAGTACTTC
TRBJ1-6,NA,TRBV6-5,NA,CASSYRAGANSPLHF,TGTGCCAGCAGTTACCGGGCAGGCGCTAATTCACCCCTCCACTTT
TRBJ1-1,NA,TRBV5-6,NA,CASSLVVTPGTEAFF,TGTGCCAGCAGCTTGGTGGTGACTCCGGGGACTGAAGCTTTCTTT
TRBJ2-3,TRBD2,TRBV11-3,NA,CASSELAGTTDTQYF,TGTGCCAGCAGCGAACTAGCGGGGACAACAGATACGCAGTATTTT
TRBJ2-1,NA,TRBV7-6,once,CASSRGQSSYNEQFF,TGTGCCAGCAGCCGAGGACAGAGCTCCTACAATGAGCAGTTCTTC
TRBJ1-1,NA,TRBV27,NA,CASSLRRHTEAFF,TGTGCCAGCAGTTTAAGGAGACACACTGAAGCTTTCTTT
TRBJ1-1,NA,TRBV4-1,NA,CASSQVFQGNTEAFF,TGCGCCAGCAGCCAAGTTTTTCAGGGGAACACTGAAGCTTTCTTT
TRBJ2-5,NA,TRBV4-2,NA,CASSQYQQGETQYF,TGTGCCAGCAGCCAGTACCAGCAGGGAGAGACCCAGTACTTC
TRBJ1-3,NA,TRBV7-8,NA,CASSLFTGQGNTIYF,TGTGCCAGCAGCTTATTCACAGGGCAAGGAAACACCATATATTTT
TRBJ1-2,NA,TRBV7-9,NA,CASSPLRGGYTF,TGTGCCAGCAGCCCCCTGAGGGGTGGCTACACCTTC
TRBJ2-5,NA,TRBV4-2,NA,CASSQVLEETQYF,TGTGCCAGCAGCCAAGTACTAGAAGAGACCCAGTACTTC
TRBJ2-3,NA,TRBV5-6,few,CASSLTQGTDTQYF,TGTGCCAGCAGCTTGACCCAGGGCACAGATACGCAGTATTTT
TRBJ2-3,NA,TRBV7-9,few,CASSPSIGDTQYF,TGTGCCAGCAGCCCTAGCATCGGGGATACGCAGTATTTT
TRBJ1-5,NA,TRBV19,NA,CASKPRGARGNQPQHF,TGTGCCAGTAAACCCCGGGGGGCGCGGGGCAATCAGCCCCAGCATTTT
TRBJ1-2,NA,TRBV4-3,once,CASSQEVSARDYGYTF,TGCGCCAGCAGCCAAGAAGTATCTGCCCGAGATTATGGCTACACCTTC
TRBJ1-2,NA,TRBV19,NA,CASSSRGGRGGGYTF,TGTGCCAGTAGTTCGCGAGGTGGCAGGGGAGGTGGCTACACCTTC